This paragraph covers one T cell receptor (beta chain) sequence. This entry comes from a study of shared clonotypes between healthy human individuals. Data came from immunoSEQ multiplex PCR; TCRdb stores just in-frame clones and leaves some out. The repertoire holds roughly 2.5 million clones, roughly nine tenths seen once, with over 0.12% in the top ten. This CDR3 spans 15 amino acids. V lost 6 bases, J lost 8 bases, and 10 bases stayed unmatched. The germline gives CDR1 MDHEN, CDR2 SYDVKM. The chain uses TRBV28 and TRBJ1-6, with 7 bases that match TRBD1. The sequencing input was naive CD4+ T cells sorted from blood. As to subset: CD45RA+ positively selected. This sequence was found in a man aged 18 to 29 in good health. The CDR3 sequence is CASRPRDRPHSPLHF. For the CDR3, the DNA is TGTGCCAGCAGACCCAGGGACAGACCTCATTCACCCCTCCACTTT.